A selection of T cell receptor beta chains follows, all from one sample in a study of shared clonotypes between healthy human individuals. TCRdb keeps only in-frame clones here, not all; method: immunoSEQ multiplex PCR. The sample has some 490,000 clones; approximately 82% are singletons. The source material was PBMCs. The origin of the receptors is a woman between 40 and 55 years old in good health. Some clones in this sample may be carry-over from other donors' samples. CDR3s include the opening cysteine and the closing phenylalanine or tryptophan.

v_gene	j_gene	CDR3aa
TRBV5-1	TRBJ1-4	CASSPAGSNEKLFF
TRBV21-1	TRBJ2-7	CASSPGTGDSYEQYF
TRBV5-3	TRBJ2-7	CARSFNYEQYF
TRBV11-2	TRBJ2-7	CASSLRGSGSTNEQYF
TRBV7-2	TRBJ2-2	CASSPEQGTVNTGELFF
TRBV27	TRBJ2-1	CASSALFTSGSYNEQFF
TRBV7-8	.	CASSFGKWGEQYF
TRBV18	TRBJ1-3	CASSPQGQAASSGNTIYF
TRBV7-2	.	CASSLGHSSYEQYF
TRBV7-6	TRBJ2-3	CASSLLAGDADTQYF
TRBV7-6	TRBJ2-7	CASSFSVRASGRFDEQYF
TRBV6-1	TRBJ2-7	CASSADRLRASEQYF
TRBV6-5	TRBJ2-7	CASRQGNEQYF
TRBV29-1	TRBJ2-1	CSVARTAGVQGEQFF
TRBV2	TRBJ1-2	CASVRDNIDGYTF
TRBV4-2	TRBJ2-2	CASSQDREVGELFF
TRBV18	TRBJ1-1	CASSPPSSRGAFF
TRBV6-6	TRBJ2-1	CASIQMRGGTAEQFF
TRBV2	TRBJ1-1	CASRKGGVNAEAFF
TRBV18	TRBJ2-1	CASSPDQYNEQFF
TRBV29-1	TRBJ1-2	CSVVGGQGYGYTF
TRBV10-1	TRBJ2-2	CASSEAGLATNTGELFF
TRBV4-3	TRBJ1-3	CASSQSDRGGNTIYF
TRBV5-4	TRBJ2-1	CASSLGQLVRTEQFF
TRBV30	TRBJ2-1	CAWSALAGGYNEQFF
TRBV5-6	TRBJ2-1	CASSLGGRRYNEQFF
TRBV6-4	TRBJ1-2	CASSEASTGGYGYTF
TRBV5-1	TRBJ2-1	CASSPLAGARNEQFF
TRBV7-2	TRBJ1-1	CASSLGGDREAFF
TRBV29-1	TRBJ2-1	CSVEPSGRAYEQFF
TRBV5-1	TRBJ2-3	CASSLGDITDTQYF
TRBV27	TRBJ1-3	CASRLRGDGNTIYF
TRBV7-8	TRBJ2-2	CASSLGRQAGELFF
TRBV7-6	TRBJ2-3	CASSLAEAGGTDTQYF
TRBV7-2	TRBJ1-2	CASSLDRGDGYTF
TRBV28	TRBJ1-5	CASSLQTGALNQPQHF
TRBV28	TRBJ1-1	CASSFNRPTNTEAFF
TRBV27	TRBJ1-4	CASSLSSRGEKLFF
TRBV7-2	TRBJ2-3	CASSLSGIHGQYF
TRBV19	TRBJ1-2	CASSRGGPNYGYTF
TRBV5-1	TRBJ2-1	CASSPDPSSYNEQFF
TRBV28	TRBJ2-7	CASSSLAGGLYEQYF
TRBV5-1	TRBJ2-3	CASSLGLAVTDTQYF
TRBV4-2	TRBJ1-4	CASSQAAQKPNEKLFF
TRBV28	TRBJ2-3	CASSLRGAAGDTQYF
TRBV30	TRBJ1-2	CAWNGGSYGYTF
TRBV30	TRBJ1-5	CAWSRLHRGQPQHF
TRBV11-2	TRBJ2-7	CASSGTPSGSYEQYF